These 9 T cell receptor beta chains were all obtained from the same sample, sequenced in a study of vaccination and CD4 T cells after COVID-19. The Oncomine TCR Beta short-read assay was applied to DNA of cultured CD4+ T cells. Each CDR3 protein is one row after TCRdb ran MiXCR on the PCR reads. Among roughly 10,000 distinct CDR3 sequences listed, roughly 25% were seen once. Antigens for these TCRs are unknown. Treatment noted: approximately 9-day PBMC culture with coronavirus spike peptide pools or control peptides (ViraFEST assay). The sequences come from CD4+ T cells from blood, cultured in vitro, collected before SARS-CoV-2 vaccination. The receptors stem from a human donor who received a COVID-19 vaccine.

This clonotype was seen only a few times. The V gene is TRBV6-1, the J gene TRBJ2-2, with 11 bases lining up with TRBD1. The junction had 11 bases not matched to a gene; V was cut back by 9 bases and J by 5 bases. The CDR3 spans 16 residues. CDR1 MNHNS and CDR2 SASEGT come from the germline V gene. This chain's CDR3 is CASGQGASRRTGELFF. The CDR3 DNA reads TGTGCCAGTGGACAGGGGGCTAGTAGAAGGACCGGGGAGCTGTTTTTT.

This clonotype was found a few times. This CDR3 reads CASSPWEDRGTYGYTF. CDR3 nucleotide sequence: TGTGCCAGCAGCCCCTGGGAGGACAGGGGGACCTATGGCTACACCTTC. The chain has TRBV7-9 and TRBJ1-2; the match to TRBD1 covers 10 bases. Per germline, CDR1 SEHNR and CDR2 FQNEAQ (reference sequence). The CDR3 contains 16 residues. Losses at the gene ends were 5 bases for V and 4 bases for J; bases not matched to a gene: 10.

V gene TRBV11-2 combines with J gene TRBJ1-2; 8 bases are a match to TRBD1. Losses at the gene ends were 5 bases for V and 4 bases for J; bases not matched to a gene: 6. The CDR3 totals 14 residues. Germline-derived CDR1 and CDR2 are SGHAT and FQNNGV. The CDR3: CASSAATGVYGYTF. As DNA, the CDR3 is TGTGCCAGCAGCGCGGCGACAGGGGTCTATGGCTACACCTTC.

This clonotype has just a few counts. The gene calls are TRBV28 and TRBJ2-3, with 8 bases fitting TRBD2. V lost 5 bases to trimming and J lost 0 bases; unmatched junction nucleotides: 1. Germline V gives CDR1 MDHEN, CDR2 SYDVKM. The CDR3 covers 14 residues. The CDR3 region is CASSSGGSTDTQYF. In nucleotides, the CDR3 is TGTGCCAGCAGTAGCGGGGGTAGCACAGATACGCAGTATTTT. Using reference TRBV28 and TRBJ2-3 for the parts outside the CDR3, the full variable domain is DVKVTQSSRYLVKRTGEKVFLECVQDMDHENMFWYRQDPGLGLRLIYFSYDVKMKEKGDIPEGYSVSREKKERFSLILESASTNQTSMYLCASSSGGSTDTQYFGPGTRLTVL.

The gene calls are TRBV20-1 and TRBJ2-3, with 7 bases identical to TRBD2. Germline V gene lookup returns CDR1 DFQATT and CDR2 SNEGSKA (reference sequence). This CDR3 has 14 residues. The trim removed 1 base at V and 0 bases at J, leaving 1 base unmatched. The CDR3: CSARGGGSTDTQYF. The CDR3, as DNA: TGCAGTGCTAGAGGGGGGGGGAGCACAGATACGCAGTATTTT.

The rearrangement links TRBV29-1 to TRBJ2-1, with TRBD2 identical over 7 bases. V was clipped by 3 bases and J by 5 bases; unmatched bases: 10. This CDR3 spans 15 amino acids. CDR1 and CDR2 from the germline V gene are SQVTM and ANQGSEA. Here the CDR3 reads CSVEGGAPHDNEQFF. The CDR3 DNA follows: TGCAGCGTTGAGGGAGGGGCGCCGCACGACAATGAGCAGTTCTTC.

The V call is TRBV28, the J call TRBJ1-4; D call uncertain. The length of the CDR3 is 12 residues. The germline V gene encodes CDR1 MDHEN and CDR2 SYDVKM. V lost 10 bases and J lost 8, with 14 bases in between. DNA for the CDR3: TGTGCCACAGGTCCCTTGGGAGAAAAACTGTTTTTT. It codes for CATGPLGEKLFF.

This clonotype has just a few counts. The chain carries TRBV12-3 or TRBV12-4 and TRBJ1-1; the match to TRBD1 covers 8 bases. Trimming cost V 5 bases and J 7 bases; bases outside gene matches: 9. CDR3 length: 14 amino acids. CDR3 in DNA: TGTGCCAGCAGTCCGGGAGGTGGGACAGGTGAAGCTTTCTTT. Its translation: CASSPGGGTGEAFF.

The V call is TRBV9, the J call TRBJ1-1, with D perhaps TRBD1 (5 bases). The CDR3 is 16 amino acids. Germline values: CDR1 SGDLS, CDR2 YYNGEE. The V gene lost 10 bases and the J gene lost 1 base, with 23 bases spanning the gap. CDR3 sequence: CAPRGPGRVGNTEAFF. The CDR3 coding sequence is TGTGCCCCCCGGGGTCCAGGGAGAGTAGGGAACACTGAAGCTTTCTTT.